The 11 T cell receptor beta chains presented below share a single source sample, sequenced in a study of shared clonotypes between healthy human individuals. Clones were read by immunoSEQ multiplex PCR, and TCRdb kept only the in-frame ones, dropping some. The sample has 1,400,000 or so clones, approximately 98.5% seen once; the top ten hold approximately 0.38%. The material sequenced was naive CD4+ T cells sorted from blood. Noted subset: CD45RA+ positively selected. The receptors shown here come from a man aged 25 to 45 in good health.

The chain couples TRBV28 to TRBJ1-2; D gene unclear. The germline V gene encodes CDR1 MDHEN and CDR2 SYDVKM. The ends were cut back, 5 bases at V and 2 bases at J, with 9 bases in the middle. CDR3 length equals 13 residues. The CDR3 nucleotides are TGTGCCAGCAGTACCGGGCCGAACTATGGCTACACCTTC. Amino acid sequence: CASSTGPNYGYTF.

The chain uses TRBV7-9 and TRBJ1-5; D call uncertain. The V gene's germline CDR1 is SEHNR and CDR2 FQNEAQ (reference sequence). V shed 3 bases and J shed 9 bases, with 15 bases lying between them. The CDR3 consists of 14 residues. The CDR3 nucleotides read TGTGCCAGCAGCTTCGGCAGCACAGTAGGGCCCCAGCATTTT. It codes for CASSFGSTVGPQHF.

The chain has TRBV29-1 and TRBJ2-3; unclear D gene. The length of the CDR3 is 11 residues. Germline V lookup: CDR1 SQVTM, CDR2 ANQGSEA. The germline V and J ends were trimmed by 5 bases and 3 bases, with 6 bases remaining between them. The CDR3 nucleotides read TGCAGCGTTCGCCAAACAGATACGCAGTATTTT. Protein sequence: CSVRQTDTQYF.

The chain has TRBV18 and TRBJ2-2; possibly TRBD2 for D (6 bases). The CDR3 extends over 14 amino acids. Germline CDR1 KGHSH, CDR2 LQKENI. V was pared by 5 bases and J by 1 base, with 8 bases between. In DNA form, the CDR3 reads TGTGCCAGCTCATTGGGACTGAACACCGGGGAGCTGTTTTTT. Its protein is CASSLGLNTGELFF.

To note about this clone: A junction end diverges from the germline sequence, so it may reflect a read error. The chain recombines TRBV11-2 with TRBJ2-4; possible D gene TRBD2, 6 bases. The CDR3 totals 12 residues. From germline, CDR1 is SGHAT and CDR2 FQNNGV. CDR3 sequence (DNA): TGTGCCAGCAGCTTAGGGGCGGGACCGGCCATCTTC. Amino acids: CASSLGAGPAIF.

The V and J genes are TRBV11-2 and TRBJ1-5; TRBD1 aligns across 9 bases. This CDR3 comprises 18 residues. The J segment lost 11 bases and the V segment lost 4 bases, leaving 21 bases of the junction unmatched. Germline V gives CDR1 SGHAT, CDR2 FQNNGV. The CDR3 DNA follows: TGTGCCAGCAGCTCGTTTGGGGGACAGGGAAACATCAACAGGACCCAGCATTTT. This codes for CASSSFGGQGNINRTQHF.

J is TRBJ2-3 and V is TRBV4-3; unclear D gene. CDR1 and CDR2 (germline): LGHNA, YSLEER. The CDR3 length is 12 residues. The V end lost 1 base, the J end lost 7 bases, and 6 bases lay between the germline ends. CDR3 coding DNA: TGCGCCAGCAGCCAAGGGCCGAATACGCAGTATTTT. This encodes CASSQGPNTQYF.

The V call is TRBV15, the J call TRBJ2-7; tentatively, D is TRBD2 (5 bases). The V end was cut by 4 bases, the J end by 0 bases, with 10 bases between. Germline CDR1 is LNHNV and CDR2 is YYDKDF (reference sequence). The CDR3 consists of 14 residues. The CDR3 sequence is CATSKEAGSYEQYF. In DNA, the CDR3 is TGTGCCACCAGCAAGGAGGCTGGCTCCTACGAGCAGTACTTC.

This clone was counted once. The rearrangement uses TRBV5-1 and TRBJ1-4, with 7 bases lining up with TRBD1. The CDR3 consists of 14 residues. J lost 4 bases, V lost 5 bases, and 5 bases had no gene match. Germline values: CDR1 SGHRS, CDR2 YFSETQ. CDR3 coding DNA: TGCGCCAGCAGGCCACAGGGGAGTAATGAAAAACTGTTTTTT. This codes for CASRPQGSNEKLFF.

J is TRBJ2-1 and V is TRBV5-4; D gene unclear. From germline, CDR1 is SGHNT and CDR2 YYREEE (reference sequence). V lost 0 bases, J lost 11 bases, and 15 bases lay in between. The CDR3 is made up of 14 amino acids. The CDR3 reads CASSLGAKSSKQFF. The CDR3 nucleotides read TGTGCCAGCAGCTTGGGGGCAAAGTCTAGTAAGCAGTTCTTC.

This clone was recorded only once. The J gene is TRBJ1-5, the V gene TRBV7-2; 7 bases line up with TRBD1. CDR1 SGHTA and CDR2 FQGNSA come from the germline V gene. With V trimmed by 1 base and J by 3 bases, 6 bases remained unmatched. This CDR3 has 16 amino acids. In DNA form, the CDR3 reads TGTGCCAGCAGCTTAGTCCTGGGACAGCACAATCAGCCCCAGCATTTT. Protein: CASSLVLGQHNQPQHF.